This T cell receptor (beta chain) is drawn from a study of T cell responses to AZD1222 COVID-19 vaccine. The data were produced by immunoSEQ multiplex PCR, yet TCRdb's version contains in-frame clones alone and is incomplete. The table lists around 92,000 clones, around 93% of them singletons. The CDR3 loop spans 12 amino acids. Germline CDR1 SNHLY, CDR2 FYNNEI. V lost 6 bases to trimming and J lost 5 bases, with 11 bases between them. The TCR was taken from an adult in good health. The sequenced sample was peripheral blood, obtained on day 0 of AZD1222 vaccination. The chain recombines TRBV2 with TRBJ2-7; maybe TRBD2 (6 bases). The CDR3 bases are TGTGCCAGCAGACTAGCTCGGGACGAGCAGTACTTC. This gives the protein CASRLARDEQYF.